This TCR beta chain originates from a study of tumor T cells in aggressive B-cell lymphoma. Data came from immunoSEQ multiplex PCR; TCRdb stores just in-frame clones and leaves some out. The table shows 8,000 to 9,500 clones, with roughly 84% occurring only once. The CDR3 has 13 residues. Looked up from germline, CDR1 is SQVTM and CDR2 is ANQGSEA. As concerns this clone: Relative to the germline gene, one junction end is altered; a read error may explain this.

The receptor comes from an adult with diffuse large B cell lymphoma. The sequenced material came from tumor tissue. The chain combines TRBV29-1 with TRBJ2-7, with TRBD1 matching 9 bases. CDR3 nucleotide sequence: TGCAACGTTGAAGGGACAGGGAATTCCGAGCAGTACTTC. Its protein is CNVEGTGNSEQYF.